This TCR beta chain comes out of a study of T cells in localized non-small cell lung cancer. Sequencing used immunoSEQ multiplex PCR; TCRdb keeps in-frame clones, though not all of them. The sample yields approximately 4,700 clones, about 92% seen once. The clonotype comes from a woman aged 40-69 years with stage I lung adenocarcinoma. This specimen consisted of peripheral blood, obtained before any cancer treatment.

CDR3 region: CASSSRTSATDTQYF. In DNA form, the CDR3 reads TGTGCCAGCAGCTCCCGGACTAGCGCCACAGATACGCAGTATTTT. The chain is built from TRBV7-3 and TRBJ2-3, with TRBD2 identical over 9 bases. The germline V gene has CDR1 SGHTA and CDR2 FQGTGA. There are 15 residues in the CDR3. V gave up 4 bases and J gave up 2 bases; unmatched junction bases: 4.